The present TCR beta chain was sequenced within a study of cytomegalovirus exposure and HLA in healthy donors. Method: immunoSEQ multiplex PCR; TCRdb's copy keeps in-frame clones and lacks some. Of 200,000 or so clones listed, about 89% are singletons. Specimen: PBMCs. This clonotype originated in a woman under 30 in good health and CMV-seronegative.

CDR3 sequence: CASSHPGLAGSPGEQFF. The DNA for the CDR3 is TGTGCCAGCAGTCACCCTGGACTAGCGGGTTCCCCGGGTGAGCAGTTCTTC. The chain recombines TRBV27 with TRBJ2-1, with 11 bases aligning to TRBD2. The V and J ends lost 5 bases and 9 bases, in that order; junction bases with no gene match: 15. Germline V gene data show CDR1 as MNHEY and CDR2 as SMNVEV (reference sequence). This CDR3 region has 17 residues.